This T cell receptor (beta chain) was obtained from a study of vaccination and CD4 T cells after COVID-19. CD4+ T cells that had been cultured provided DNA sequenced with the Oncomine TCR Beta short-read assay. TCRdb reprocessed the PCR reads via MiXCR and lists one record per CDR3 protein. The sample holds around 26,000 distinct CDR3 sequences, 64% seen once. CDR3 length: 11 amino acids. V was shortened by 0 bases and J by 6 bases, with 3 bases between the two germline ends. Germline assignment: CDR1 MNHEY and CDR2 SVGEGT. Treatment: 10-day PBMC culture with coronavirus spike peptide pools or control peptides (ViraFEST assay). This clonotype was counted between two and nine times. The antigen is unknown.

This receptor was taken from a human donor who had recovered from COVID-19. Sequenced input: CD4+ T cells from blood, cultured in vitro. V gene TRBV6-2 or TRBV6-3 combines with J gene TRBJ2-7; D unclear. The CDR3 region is CASSYSFEQYF. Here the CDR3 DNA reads TGTGCCAGCAGTTACTCTTTCGAGCAGTACTTC.